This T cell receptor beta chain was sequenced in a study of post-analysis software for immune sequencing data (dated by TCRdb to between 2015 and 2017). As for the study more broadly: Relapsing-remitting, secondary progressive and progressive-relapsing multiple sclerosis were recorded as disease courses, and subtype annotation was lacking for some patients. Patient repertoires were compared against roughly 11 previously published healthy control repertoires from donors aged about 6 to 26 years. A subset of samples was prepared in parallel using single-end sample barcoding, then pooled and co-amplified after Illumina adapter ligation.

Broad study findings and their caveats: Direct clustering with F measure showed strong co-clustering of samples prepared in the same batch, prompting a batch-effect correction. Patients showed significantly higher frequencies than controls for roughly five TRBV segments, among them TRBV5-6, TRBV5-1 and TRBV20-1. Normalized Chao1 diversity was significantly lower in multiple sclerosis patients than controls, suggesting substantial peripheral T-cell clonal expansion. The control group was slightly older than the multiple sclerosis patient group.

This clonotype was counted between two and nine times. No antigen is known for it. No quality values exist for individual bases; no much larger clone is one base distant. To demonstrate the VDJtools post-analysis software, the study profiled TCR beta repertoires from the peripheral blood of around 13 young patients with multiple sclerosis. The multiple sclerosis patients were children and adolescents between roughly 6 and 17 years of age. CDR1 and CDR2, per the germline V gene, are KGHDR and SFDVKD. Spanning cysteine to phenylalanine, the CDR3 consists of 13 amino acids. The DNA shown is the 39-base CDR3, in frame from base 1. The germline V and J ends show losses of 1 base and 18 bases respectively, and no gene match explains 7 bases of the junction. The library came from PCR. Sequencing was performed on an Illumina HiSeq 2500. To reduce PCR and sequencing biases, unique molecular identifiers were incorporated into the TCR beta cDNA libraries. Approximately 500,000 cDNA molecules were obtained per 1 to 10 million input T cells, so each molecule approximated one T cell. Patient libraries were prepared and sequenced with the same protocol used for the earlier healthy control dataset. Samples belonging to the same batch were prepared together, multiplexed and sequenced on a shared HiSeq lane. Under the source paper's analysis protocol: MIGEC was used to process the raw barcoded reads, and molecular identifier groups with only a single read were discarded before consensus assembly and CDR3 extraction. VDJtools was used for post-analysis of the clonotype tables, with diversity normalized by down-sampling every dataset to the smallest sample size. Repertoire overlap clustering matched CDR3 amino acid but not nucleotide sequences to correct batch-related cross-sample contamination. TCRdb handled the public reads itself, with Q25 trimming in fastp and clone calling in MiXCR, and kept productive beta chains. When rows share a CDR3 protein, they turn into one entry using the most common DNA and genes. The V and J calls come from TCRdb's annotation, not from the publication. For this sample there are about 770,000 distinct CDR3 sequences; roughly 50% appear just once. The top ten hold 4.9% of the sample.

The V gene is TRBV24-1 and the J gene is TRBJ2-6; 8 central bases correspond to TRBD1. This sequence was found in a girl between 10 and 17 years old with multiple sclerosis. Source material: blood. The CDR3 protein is CATSDFANRGWTF. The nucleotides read TGTGCCACCAGTGATTTCGCGAACAGGGGGTGGACTTTC.